This TCR beta chain came from a study of T cell responses to AZD1222 COVID-19 vaccine. This clone appeared a single time. The protocol was immunoSEQ multiplex PCR, while the TCRdb copy is restricted to in-frame clones and leaves out a portion. Seen here are under 200,000 clones, 94% observed once, and the top ten hold roughly 9.2%. V was trimmed by 6 bases and J by 4 bases, leaving 22 bases between them. Germline V gene sequence: CDR1 MNHNS, CDR2 SASEGT. This CDR3 has 16 amino acids. The sample consisted of peripheral blood, taken on day 0 of AZD1222 vaccination. The receptor was isolated from an adult in good health. This chain connects TRBV6-1 to TRBJ2-7; D call uncertain. Written as DNA, the CDR3 is TGTGCCAGCAGCGAACCTTGGCTACTCCAGAATTACGAGCAGTACTTC. It codes for CASSEPWLLQNYEQYF.